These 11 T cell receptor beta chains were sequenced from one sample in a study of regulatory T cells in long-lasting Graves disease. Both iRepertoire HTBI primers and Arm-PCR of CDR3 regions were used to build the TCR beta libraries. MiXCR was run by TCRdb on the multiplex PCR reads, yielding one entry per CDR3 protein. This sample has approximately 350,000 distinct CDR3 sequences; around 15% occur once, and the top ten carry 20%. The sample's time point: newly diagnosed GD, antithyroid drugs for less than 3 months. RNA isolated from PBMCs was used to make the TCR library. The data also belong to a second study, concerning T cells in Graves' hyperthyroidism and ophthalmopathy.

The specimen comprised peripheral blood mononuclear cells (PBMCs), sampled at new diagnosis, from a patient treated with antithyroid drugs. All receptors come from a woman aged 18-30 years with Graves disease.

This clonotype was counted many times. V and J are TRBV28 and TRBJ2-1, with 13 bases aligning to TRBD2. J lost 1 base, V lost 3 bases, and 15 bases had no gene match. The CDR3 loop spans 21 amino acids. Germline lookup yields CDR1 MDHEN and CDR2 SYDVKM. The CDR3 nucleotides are TGTGCCAGCAGTTTCTCCGGACTAGCGGGAGCTTCCAGGGGGTCCTACAATGAGCAGTTCTTC. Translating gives CASSFSGLAGASRGSYNEQFF. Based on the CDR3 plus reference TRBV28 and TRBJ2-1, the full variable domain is DVKVTQSSRYLVKRTGEKVFLECVQDMDHENMFWYRQDPGLGLRLIYFSYDVKMKEKGDIPEGYSVSREKKERFSLILESASTNQTSMYLCASSFSGLAGASRGSYNEQFFGPGTRLTVL.

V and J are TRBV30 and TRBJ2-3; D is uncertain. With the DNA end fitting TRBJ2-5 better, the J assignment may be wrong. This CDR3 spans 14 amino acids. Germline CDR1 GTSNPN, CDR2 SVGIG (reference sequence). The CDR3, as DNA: TGTGCCTGGAGTCCCGGCACAAATGTAGGGACCCAGTACTTC. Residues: CAWSPGTNVGTQYF.

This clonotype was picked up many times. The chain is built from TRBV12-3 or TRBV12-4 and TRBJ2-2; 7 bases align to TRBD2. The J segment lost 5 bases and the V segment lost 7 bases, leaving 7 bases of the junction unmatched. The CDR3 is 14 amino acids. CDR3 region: CASTLTGGTGELFF. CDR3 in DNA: TGTGCCAGCACCCTCACGGGGGGAACCGGGGAGCTGTTTTTT.

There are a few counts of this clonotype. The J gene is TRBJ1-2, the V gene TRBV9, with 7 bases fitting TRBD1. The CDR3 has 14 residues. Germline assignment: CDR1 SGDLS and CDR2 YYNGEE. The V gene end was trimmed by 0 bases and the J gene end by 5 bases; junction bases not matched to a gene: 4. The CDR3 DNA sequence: TGTGCCAGCAGCGTAGCTATGACAGGGTATGGCTACACCTTC. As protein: CASSVAMTGYGYTF.

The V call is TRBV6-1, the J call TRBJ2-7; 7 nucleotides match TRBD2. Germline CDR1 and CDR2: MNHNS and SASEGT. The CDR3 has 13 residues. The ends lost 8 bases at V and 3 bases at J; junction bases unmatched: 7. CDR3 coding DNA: TGTGCCAGCGAGGGGAGGGCTCACTACGAGCAGTACTTC. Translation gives CASEGRAHYEQYF.

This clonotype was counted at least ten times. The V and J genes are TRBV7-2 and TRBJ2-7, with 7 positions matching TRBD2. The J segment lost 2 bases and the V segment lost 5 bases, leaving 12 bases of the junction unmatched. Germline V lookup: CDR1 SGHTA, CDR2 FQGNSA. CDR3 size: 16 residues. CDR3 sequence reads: CASSLRTGTTTYEQYF. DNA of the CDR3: TGTGCCAGCAGCCTCCGAACCGGGACTACGACCTACGAGCAGTACTTC.

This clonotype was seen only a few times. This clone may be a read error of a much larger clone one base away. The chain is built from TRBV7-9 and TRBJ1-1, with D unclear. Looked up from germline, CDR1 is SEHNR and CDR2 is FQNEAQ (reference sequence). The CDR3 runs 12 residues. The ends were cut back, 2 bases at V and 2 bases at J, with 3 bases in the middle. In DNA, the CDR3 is TGTGCCAGCAGCTTAATCAACACTGAAGCTTTCTTT. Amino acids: CASSLINTEAFF.

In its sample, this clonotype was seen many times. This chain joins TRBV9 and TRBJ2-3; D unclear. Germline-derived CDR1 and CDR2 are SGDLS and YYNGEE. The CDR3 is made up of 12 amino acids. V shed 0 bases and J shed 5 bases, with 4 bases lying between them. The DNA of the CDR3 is TGTGCCAGCAGCGTAGTTGGAGATACGCAGTATTTT. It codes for CASSVVGDTQYF.

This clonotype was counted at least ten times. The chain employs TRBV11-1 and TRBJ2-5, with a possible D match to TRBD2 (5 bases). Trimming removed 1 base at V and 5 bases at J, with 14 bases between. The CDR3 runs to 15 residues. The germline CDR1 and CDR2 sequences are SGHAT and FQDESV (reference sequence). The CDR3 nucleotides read TGTGCCAGCAGCTTAGTGAGCGGCCGACGGGAGACCCAGTACTTC. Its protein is CASSLVSGRRETQYF.

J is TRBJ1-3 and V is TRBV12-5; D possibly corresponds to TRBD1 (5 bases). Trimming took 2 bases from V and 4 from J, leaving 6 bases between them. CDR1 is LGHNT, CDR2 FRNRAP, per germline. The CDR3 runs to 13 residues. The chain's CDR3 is CASGLWGGNTIYF. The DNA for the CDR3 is TGTGCTAGTGGTTTGTGGGGCGGAAACACCATATATTTT.

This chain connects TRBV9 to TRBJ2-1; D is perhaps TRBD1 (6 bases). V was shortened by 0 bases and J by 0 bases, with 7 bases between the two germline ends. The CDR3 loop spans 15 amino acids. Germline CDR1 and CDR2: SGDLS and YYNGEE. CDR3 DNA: TGTGCCAGCAGCGTAGAGGGGGACTCCTACAATGAGCAGTTCTTC. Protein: CASSVEGDSYNEQFF. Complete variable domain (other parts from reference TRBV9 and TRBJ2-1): DSGVTQTPKHLITATGQRVTLRCSPRSGDLSVYWYQQSLDQGLQFLIQYYNGEERAKGNILERFSAQQFPDLHSELNLSSLELGDSALYFCASSVEGDSYNEQFFGPGTRLTVL.